Below are 11 T cell receptor beta chains sequenced from a single sample in a study of T-cell memory formation after mild COVID-19. TCRdb re-derived calls from the 5' RACE reads in MiXCR, one entry per CDR3 protein. This table has hundreds of thousands of distinct CDR3 sequences, about a sixth appearing once. The sequenced sample was PBMCs or a T cell subset sorted from them (not recorded which). The origin of the receptors is a man aged 18 to 29 who had mild COVID-19 (a few samples of this study predate the infection). Cell type and time point are not known.

The chain uses TRBV6-2 or TRBV6-3 and TRBJ2-7, with D maybe TRBD1 (5 bases). V lost 5 bases and J lost 6, with 14 bases in between. This CDR3 is 13 amino acids long. Germline V gene data show CDR1 as MNHEY and CDR2 as SVGEGT. CDR3 sequence reads: CASSILRQPEQYV. The DNA of the CDR3 is TGTGCCAGCAGTATCCTCCGACAGCCCGAGCAGTACGTC.

V gene TRBV20-1 combines with J gene TRBJ2-7, with D maybe TRBD1 (6 bases). V dropped 1 base and J dropped 2 bases, with 12 bases sitting between them. Germline V CDR1 and CDR2: DFQATT, SNEGSKA (reference sequence). This CDR3 comprises 14 residues. Written as DNA, the CDR3 is TGCAGTGCTAGAGTTTTCAGGGGAACCTACGAGCAGTACTTC. This translates into CSARVFRGTYEQYF.

This clonotype was detected a few times. The V call is TRBV7-6, the J call TRBJ2-7, with a tentative D call TRBD1 (5 bases). The CDR3 length is 16 residues. Trimming stripped 1 base from V and 3 bases from J, with 16 bases between. Per the germline V gene, CDR1 is SGHVS and CDR2 is FNYEAQ. The CDR3 DNA reads TGTGCCAGCAGCTTAGGGGCAGACAGAGAAGTCTACGAGCAGTACGTC. Its protein is CASSLGADREVYEQYV.

The genes are TRBV5-1 and TRBJ1-4; tentatively, D is TRBD1 (5 bases). V was pared by 7 bases and J by 3 bases, with 13 bases between. The germline V gene encodes CDR1 SGHRS and CDR2 YFSETQ. The length of the CDR3 is 14 residues. The CDR3 nucleotides are TGCGCCAGCCGCGATGGGGCTCCTAATGAAAAACTGTTTTTT. This translates into CASRDGAPNEKLFF.

This sequence joins TRBV5-4 and TRBJ2-3; 10 bases fit TRBD2. Germline V lookup: CDR1 SGHNT, CDR2 YYREEE (reference sequence). V lost 0 bases, J lost 5 bases, and 6 bases stayed unmatched. This CDR3 is built from 16 residues. The CDR3: CASSLAASGGRDTQYF. The CDR3 DNA sequence: TGTGCCAGCAGCTTGGCGGCTAGCGGGGGTAGAGATACGCAGTATTTT. Full variable domain (outside the CDR3, taken from reference TRBV5-4 and TRBJ2-3): ETGVTQSPTHLIKTRGQQVTLRCSSQSGHNTVSWYQQALGQGPQFIFQYYREEENGRGNFPPRFSGLQFPNYSSELNVNALELDDSALYLCASSLAASGGRDTQYFGPGTRLTVL.

A few counts support this clonotype. The chain recombines TRBV7-9 with TRBJ2-7; D tentatively reads TRBD1 or TRBD2 (5 bases each). CDR1 is SEHNR and CDR2 is FQNEAQ in the germline V gene (reference sequence). This CDR3 comprises 13 residues. V dropped 1 base and J dropped 6 bases, with 10 bases sitting between them. For the CDR3, the DNA is TGTGCCAGCAGCTTAGGGGGGTATCGCGAGCAGTACGTC. Amino acid sequence: CASSLGGYREQYV.

A few counts support this clonotype. V and J are TRBV4-2 and TRBJ1-1; D gene ambiguous. This CDR3 is 15 amino acids long. With 3 bases removed from V and 0 bases from J, the gap between germline ends came to 11 bases. Germline V gene sequence: CDR1 LGHNA, CDR2 YNFKEQ. CDR3: CASSQGPPMNTEAFF. In nucleotides, the CDR3 is TGTGCCAGCAGCCAGGGTCCCCCTATGAACACTGAAGCTTTCTTT.

A few counts support this clonotype. The V and J genes are TRBV5-5 and TRBJ1-1; 11 nucleotides match TRBD1. This CDR3 spans 17 amino acids. CDR1 and CDR2 (germline): SGHKS, YYEKEE (reference sequence). V lost 4 bases, J lost 1 base, and 9 bases stayed unmatched. Written as DNA, the CDR3 is TGTGCCAGCAGCATATGGACAGGGGGCTCGGAGAACACTGAAGCTTTCTTT. This sequence encodes CASSIWTGGSENTEAFF.

This clonotype was recorded at least ten times. The V and J genes are TRBV20-1 and TRBJ2-1, with D tentatively TRBD1 (5 bases). The CDR3 totals 12 residues. V lost 1 base and J lost 8, with 9 bases in between. CDR1 is DFQATT and CDR2 is SNEGSKA in the germline V gene (reference sequence). CDR3 sequence reads: CSARGTTHEQFF. For the CDR3, the DNA is TGCAGTGCTAGAGGGACAACCCATGAGCAGTTCTTC.

J is TRBJ2-3 and V is TRBV11-3, with 8 bases lining up with TRBD2. J gave up 2 bases and V 4 bases, and 11 bases lay outside the gene matches. There are 17 residues in the CDR3. CDR1 is SGHNT, CDR2 YENEEA, per germline. The CDR3: CASSSSFSGENTDTQYF. The DNA for the CDR3 is TGTGCCAGCAGCTCGTCGTTTAGCGGGGAGAACACAGATACGCAGTATTTT.

This clonotype was seen a few times. The V and J genes are TRBV5-6 and TRBJ1-1, with TRBD1 as a possible D gene (6 bases). V dropped 6 bases and J dropped 0 bases, with 15 bases sitting between them. Germline loops: CDR1 SGHDT, CDR2 YYEEEE. This CDR3 has 15 amino acids. CDR3 protein: CASTETGRLNTEAFF. The DNA for the CDR3 is TGTGCCAGCACCGAAACAGGGCGTTTGAACACTGAAGCTTTCTTT.